Presented here are 5 T cell receptor beta chains from one specimen sequenced in a study of Ad26.COV2.S vaccination and SARS-CoV-2 variants. Treatment described: roughly 19 received Ad26.COV2.S at low or high dose, single or two shots; roughly 5 received placebo; per-sample allocation not given. Material that was analyzed had been drawn on day 63 after the first vaccine or placebo injection. Assay: immunoSEQ multiplex PCR; the TCRdb copy retains only in-frame clones and omits some. The table includes 350,000 to 450,000 clones, 80% to 90% detected once. Sample: peripheral blood, taken in a trial of Ad26.COV2.S vaccine versus placebo. The receptors come from a person between 18 and 65 years old who received the Ad26.COV2.S COVID-19 vaccine or a placebo.

The chain joins TRBV29-1 to TRBJ2-5; 9 bases align to TRBD1. Germline-derived CDR1 and CDR2 are SQVTM and ANQGSEA. V was clipped by 7 bases and J by 5 bases; unmatched bases: 11. This CDR3 region has 14 residues. CDR3 nucleotide sequence: TGCAGCGGCGCGCCGGGACAGGGAGGGGAGACCCAGTACTTC. It codes for CSGAPGQGGETQYF.

The genes are TRBV9 and TRBJ1-2; tentatively, D is TRBD1 (5 bases). The ends were cut back, 3 bases at V and 0 bases at J, with 15 bases in the middle. The CDR3 contains 16 residues. Germline loops: CDR1 SGDLS, CDR2 YYNGEE. CDR3 in amino acids: CASSARSGLTNYGYTF. The CDR3 DNA is TGTGCCAGCAGCGCCAGATCGGGGCTCACTAACTATGGCTACACCTTC.

V is TRBV6-5 and J is TRBJ2-7; possible D gene TRBD2, 7 bases. The V gene's germline CDR1 is MNHEY and CDR2 SVGAGI. The germline V and J ends were trimmed by 10 bases and 4 bases, with 17 bases remaining between them. The CDR3 totals 13 residues. The CDR3 DNA follows: TGTGCCATCTCTAGCGGAAGGGGGTACGAGCAGTACTTC. This gives the protein CAISSGRGYEQYF.

The chain employs TRBV7-9 and TRBJ2-1; tentatively, D is TRBD1 or TRBD2 (5 bases each). The CDR3 spans 16 residues. CDR1 is SEHNR, CDR2 FQNEAQ, per germline (reference sequence). The germline V and J ends were trimmed by 6 bases and 6 bases, with 21 bases remaining between them. For the CDR3, the DNA is TGTGCCAGCAGAAAGACGGGGACCAAATCACCCAATGAGCAGTTCTTC. This translates into CASRKTGTKSPNEQFF. The variable domain in full, with the rest retrieved from reference TRBV7-9 and TRBJ2-1, is DTGVSQNPRHKITKRGQNVTFRCDPISEHNRLYWYRQTLGQGPEFLTYFQNEAQLEKSRLLSDRFSAERPKGSFSTLEIQRTEQGDSAMYLCASRKTGTKSPNEQFFGPGTRLTVL.

The rearrangement links TRBV27 to TRBJ1-2, with D unclear. The length of the CDR3 is 13 residues. CDR1 is MNHEY and CDR2 is SMNVEV in the germline V gene (reference sequence). Trimming left V 0 bases short and J 0 bases short, with 2 bases between. The DNA of the CDR3 is TGTGCCAGCAGTTTATCCCCTAACTATGGCTACACCTTC. Translated, it gives CASSLSPNYGYTF.